This TCR beta chain came from a study of blood T cell repertoires in COVID-19. In the study overall: Donors in the United States, Italy and Spain gave samples during acute or convalescent COVID-19. T cells, B-cell-depleted T cells, or PBMCs provided the cDNA or gDNA that served as material.

From germline, CDR1 is SEHNR and CDR2 FQNEAQ (reference sequence). The CDR3 covers 14 residues. Losses at the gene ends were 4 bases for V and 9 bases for J; bases not matched to a gene: 9. Authors' methods: Using reference gene primer amplification, nucleated cell counts were estimated. The method was immunoSEQ multiplex PCR; TCRdb's version includes in-frame clones alone and lacks a portion of them. Clonal size and the V and J genes are those of that table, whereas D and trimming came from the DNA. The data contain some 45,000 clones, roughly 87% of them singletons. The genes are TRBV7-9 and TRBJ2-1; 7 bases align to TRBD2. Input material: peripheral blood. This clonotype was sampled from a man aged 60 to 69 with active COVID-19. The CDR3 DNA follows: TGTGCCAGCAGCTCGGAGAGCTGGGGGGGTGAGCAGTTCTTC. Translation gives CASSSESWGGEQFF. The complete variable domain, with remaining parts taken from reference TRBV7-9 and TRBJ2-1, reads DTGVSQNPRHKITKRGQNVTFRCDPISEHNRLYWYRQTLGQGPEFLTYFQNEAQLEKSRLLSDRFSAERPKGSFSTLEIQRTEQGDSAMYLCASSSESWGGEQFFGPGTRLTVL.